This record concerns one T cell receptor (beta chain) sequence. Sequencing was performed with immunoSEQ multiplex PCR; in TCRdb, only in-frame clones are kept and a portion is missing. In the table there are about 130,000 clones, 90% of which are singletons. Deletions cut 3 bases from V and 3 bases from J, with 11 bases between. The germline gives CDR1 MNHNS, CDR2 SASEGT. This CDR3 has 14 amino acids. The data stem from a study of control samples from healthy donors and cancer patients. What was sequenced was blood. V gene TRBV6-1 combines with J gene TRBJ1-1, with unresolved D. The source is a man between 18 and 29 years old in good health. Here the CDR3 reads CASSEYSWYTEAFF. Here the CDR3 DNA reads TGTGCCAGCAGTGAGTACAGTTGGTACACTGAAGCTTTCTTT.